This TCR beta chain stems from a study of T cells in Graves' hyperthyroidism and ophthalmopathy. Study findings and constraints: Patients with ophthalmopathy were separated from those with stable hyperthyroidism by a 13 V-J model.

This clonotype was detected many times. Its antigen is unknown. What was amplified from RNA transcripts were TCR beta CDR3 regions. A first-round RT-PCR of the TCR CDR3 used the HTBI primer set. Via MiXCR, TCRdb re-called the multiplex PCR reads, giving one row per CDR3 protein. The sample shows some 700,000 distinct CDR3 sequences, 17% of them seen only once. The ends were cut back, 2 bases at V and 1 base at J, with 5 bases in the middle. Germline V gives CDR1 MNHEY, CDR2 SVGEGT. The CDR3 is made up of 13 amino acids. Source material for PBMCs was more than 7.5 ml fresh peripheral blood. Material for sequencing was blood. This sequence originates from a man between 50 and 59 years old with Graves' hyperthyroidism. This rearrangement joins TRBV6-2 or TRBV6-3 to TRBJ2-5; either TRBD1 or TRBD2 may supply D (5 bases each). The CDR3 sequence is CASSYGTQETQYF. CDR3 sequence (DNA): TGTGCCAGCAGTTACGGGACCCAAGAGACCCAGTACTTC.